This T cell receptor beta chain was identified in a study of vaccination and CD4 T cells after COVID-19. Study-level background: Mild disease affected 8 or 9 convalescent patients and severe disease one, all SARS-CoV-2 positive by nasal swab PCR. Stimulation of the cells used overlapping spike peptide pools from SARS-CoV-2 and from the common cold coronaviruses HCoV-NL63, HCoV-OC43 and HCoV-229E.

The Oncomine TCR Beta short-read assay was applied to DNA of cultured CD4+ T cells. In TCRdb, the PCR reads were re-called with MiXCR into one record per CDR3 protein. The sample includes 6,500 to 8,000 distinct CDR3 sequences, 25% of them seen just once. Trimming removed 0 bases from V and 4 bases from J; junction bases left unmatched: 17. The length of the CDR3 is 21 residues. CDR1 and CDR2 (germline): MNHEY, SVGAGI. Specified treatment: roughly 10-day PBMC culture with coronavirus spike peptide pools or control peptides (ViraFEST assay). Findings of the study overall: The cohort comprised relatively few convalescent patients, and no early post-infection timepoints were analyzed.

As to this clonotype: Its matching antigen is unknown.

This receptor was obtained from a human donor who had recovered from COVID-19. This material consisted of CD4+ T cells from blood, cultured in vitro, taken after SARS-CoV-2 vaccination. The gene calls are TRBV6-5 and TRBJ2-2; 10 bases are shared with TRBD1. CDR3 nucleotide sequence: TGTGCCAGCAGTTACTCGGCACTCGGGGGACAGGGGAGATTTGTCACCGGGGAGCTGTTTTTT. Translation: CASSYSALGGQGRFVTGELFF.